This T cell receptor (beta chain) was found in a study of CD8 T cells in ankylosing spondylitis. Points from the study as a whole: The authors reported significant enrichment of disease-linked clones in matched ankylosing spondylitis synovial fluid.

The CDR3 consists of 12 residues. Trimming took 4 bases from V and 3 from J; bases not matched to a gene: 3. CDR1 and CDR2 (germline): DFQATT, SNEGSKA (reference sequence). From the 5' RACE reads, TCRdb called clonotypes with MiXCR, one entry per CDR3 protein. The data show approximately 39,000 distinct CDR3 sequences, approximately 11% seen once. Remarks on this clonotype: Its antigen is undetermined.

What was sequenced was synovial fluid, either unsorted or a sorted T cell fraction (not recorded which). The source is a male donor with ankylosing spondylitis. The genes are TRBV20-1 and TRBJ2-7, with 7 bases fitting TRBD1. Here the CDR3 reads CSAIGDSYEQYF. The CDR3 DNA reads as TGCAGTGCTATCGGGGACAGCTACGAGCAGTACTTC.